The present entry profiles one T cell receptor beta chain with its context. This clone was recorded once. Which antigen it targets is not known. No much larger clone is present one base from it, and per-base qualities are unavailable. CDR1 and CDR2, per the germline V gene, are KGHSH and LQKENI. Its CDR3 holds 17 amino acids, cysteine through phenylalanine. Here the CDR3 DNA is all that survives: 51 bases in frame from base 1. Trimming accounts for 3 bases at V and 1 base at J, while the number of junction bases matched to no gene is 8. Collaborating institutions collected whole blood in K2EDTA tubes following their own protocols. Collaborator samples were shipped for TCRbeta analysis as frozen whole blood, isolated PBMCs, or DNA extracted from either sample type. The sample originates from a study of blood T cell repertoires in COVID-19 (dated by TCRdb to about 2020). In terms of the full investigation: Samples from collaborators originated in the United States, Italy and Spain and spanned both the acute and convalescent phases of COVID-19. The prospective study material was composed of cDNA or gDNA derived from T cells, B-cell-depleted T cells, or PBMCs. Subjects who had been exposed to COVID-19, were actively infected with it, or had recovered from it provided the deeply sampled blood TCRbeta repertoires that made up the dataset. The repertoires were made available in a free public database intended to serve as a resource for research on the immune response to SARS-CoV-2. Samples came from the ongoing ImmuneRACE study (first 160 participants) plus 1,254 subjects from 6 global collaborators. Sample metadata almost always included a de-identified subject ID, COVID-19 status, age in years and sex. HLA class I and class II types, where available, came from metadata supplied by the sample provider rather than from assay-based typing. The paper's findings and limits, for the study overall: The amount of clinical and demographic metadata varied by source and participant and was provided uncurated.

The immunoSEQ Assay, a bias-controlled multiplex PCR, was used to amplify TCRbeta CDR3 regions from genomic DNA. On the study's bioinformatics: Nucleated cell counts per sample were estimated from amplification of reference gene primers within the assay. To quantify the absolute abundance of each unique TCRbeta CDR3 rearrangement, sequence reads were collapsed and filtered. For each sample, productive Simpson clonality was calculated as the square root of Simpson's diversity index over productive rearrangements. Held by TCRdb, this immuneACCESS table contains in-frame sequences only and omits some clones. Under half of the omission traces to an unresolved V gene where checked; the cause of the rest is unknown. V, J and clone size reflect that table, while D and trimming were determined from the DNA. For this sample the table gives some 110,000 clones, of which roughly nine tenths were detected only once. The ten biggest clones cover approximately 1.9% of the sample.

Sequencing input: peripheral blood. The V gene is TRBV18 and the J gene is TRBJ2-5, and 10 junctional nucleotides match TRBD2. The sequence came from a human donor with active COVID-19. The donor label of this sample is uncertain. The DNA sequence reads TGTGCCAGCTCACCTAGGCCGCTAGCGGGGGTCCAAGAGACCCAGTACTTC. The resulting protein is CASSPRPLAGVQETQYF.